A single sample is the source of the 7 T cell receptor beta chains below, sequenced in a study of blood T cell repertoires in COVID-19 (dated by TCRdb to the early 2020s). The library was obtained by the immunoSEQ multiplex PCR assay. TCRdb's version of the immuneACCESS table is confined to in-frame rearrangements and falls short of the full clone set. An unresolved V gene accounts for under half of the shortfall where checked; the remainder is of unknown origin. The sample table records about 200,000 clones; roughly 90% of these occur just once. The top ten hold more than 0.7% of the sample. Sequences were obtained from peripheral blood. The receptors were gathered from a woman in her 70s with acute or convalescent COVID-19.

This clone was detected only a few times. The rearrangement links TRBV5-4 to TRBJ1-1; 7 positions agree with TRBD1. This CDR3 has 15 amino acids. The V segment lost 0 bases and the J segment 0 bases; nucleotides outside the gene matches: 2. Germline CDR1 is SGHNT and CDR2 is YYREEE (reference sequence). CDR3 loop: CASSLVQGLNTEAFF. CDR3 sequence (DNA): TGTGCCAGCAGCTTGGTACAGGGGCTGAACACTGAAGCTTTCTTT.

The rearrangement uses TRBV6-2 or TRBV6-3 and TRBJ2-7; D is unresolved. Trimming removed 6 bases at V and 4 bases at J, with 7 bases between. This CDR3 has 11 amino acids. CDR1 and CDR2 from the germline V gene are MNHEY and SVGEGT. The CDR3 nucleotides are TGTGCCAGCAGCCCCAAATACGAGCAGTACTTC. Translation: CASSPKYEQYF.

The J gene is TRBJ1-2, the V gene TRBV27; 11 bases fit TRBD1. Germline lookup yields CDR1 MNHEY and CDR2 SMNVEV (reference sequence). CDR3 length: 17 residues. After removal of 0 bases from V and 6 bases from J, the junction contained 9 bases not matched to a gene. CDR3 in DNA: TGTGCCAGCAGTTTATCCCGGACAGGGGGCGCCATAAATGGCTACACCTTC. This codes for CASSLSRTGGAINGYTF.

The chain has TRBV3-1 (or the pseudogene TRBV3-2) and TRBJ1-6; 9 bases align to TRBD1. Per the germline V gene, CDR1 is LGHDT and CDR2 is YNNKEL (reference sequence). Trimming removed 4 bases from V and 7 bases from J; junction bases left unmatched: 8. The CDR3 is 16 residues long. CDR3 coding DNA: TGTGCCAGCAGCCCCAGGGACAGGGCCCCCAATTCACCCCTCCACTTT. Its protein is CASSPRDRAPNSPLHF.

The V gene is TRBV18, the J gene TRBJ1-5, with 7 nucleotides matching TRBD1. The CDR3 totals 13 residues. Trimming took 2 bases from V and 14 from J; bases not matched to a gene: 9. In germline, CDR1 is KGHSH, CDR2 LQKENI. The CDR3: CASSPEDSGTEHF. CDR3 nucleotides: TGTGCCAGCTCACCAGAAGATTCCGGGACAGAGCATTTT. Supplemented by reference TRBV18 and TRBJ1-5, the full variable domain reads NAGVMQNPRHLVRRRGQEARLRCSPMKGHSHVYWYRQLPEEGLKFMVYLQKENIIDESGMPKERFSAEFPKEGPSILRIQQVVRGDSAAYFCASSPEDSGTEHFGDGTRLSIL.

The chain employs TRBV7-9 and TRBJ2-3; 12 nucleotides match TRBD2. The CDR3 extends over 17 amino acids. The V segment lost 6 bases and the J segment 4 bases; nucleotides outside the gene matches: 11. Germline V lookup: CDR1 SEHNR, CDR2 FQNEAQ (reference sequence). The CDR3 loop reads CASSPRLAGVRADTQYF. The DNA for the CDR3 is TGTGCCAGCAGTCCTCGACTAGCGGGAGTCCGGGCAGATACGCAGTATTTT.

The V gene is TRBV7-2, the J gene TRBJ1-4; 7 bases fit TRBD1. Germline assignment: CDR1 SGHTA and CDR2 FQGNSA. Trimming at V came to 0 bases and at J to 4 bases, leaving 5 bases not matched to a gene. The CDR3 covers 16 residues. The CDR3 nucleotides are TGTGCCAGCAGCTTAGCAAGTAGGGACAGTAATGAAAAACTGTTTTTT. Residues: CASSLASRDSNEKLFF.